This T cell receptor (beta chain) was found in a study of T-cell reconstitution after alpha-beta-depleted transplantation in children. Study-level results: Surviving recipient T cells and thymic progenitors underlay high day-60 TCRbeta diversity in some patients.

The ends lost 5 bases at V and 11 bases at J; junction bases unmatched: 9. Germline V CDR1 and CDR2: LNHNV, YYDKDF (reference sequence). This CDR3 has 13 amino acids. A note on this clonotype: Its cognate antigen is unknown.

TCRbeta library construction was performed incorporating unique molecular identifiers. TCRdb independently ran MiXCR on the PCR reads; one entry per CDR3 protein. The data hold just over 950,000 distinct CDR3 sequences, with under 30% observed a single time. The V call is TRBV15, the J call TRBJ1-5, with TRBD1 matching 7 bases. The TCR sequence derives from a boy under two years old who had a stem cell transplant for SCID, so the T cells may come from the graft donor. This specimen was PBMCs, mostly from graft donor cells, taken 360 days after TCRalphabeta/CD19-depleted stem cell transplant. CDR3 DNA sequence: TGTGCCACCAGCTACAGGGGACCTTTGGCCCAGCATTTT. Its protein is CATSYRGPLAQHF. The variable domain in full, completed from reference TRBV15 and TRBJ1-5, reads DAMVIQNPRYQVTQFGKPVTLSCSQTLNHNVMYWYQQKSSQAPKLLFHYYDKDFNNEADTPDNFQSRRPNTSFCFLDIRSPGLGDTAMYLCATSYRGPLAQHFGDGTRLSIL.